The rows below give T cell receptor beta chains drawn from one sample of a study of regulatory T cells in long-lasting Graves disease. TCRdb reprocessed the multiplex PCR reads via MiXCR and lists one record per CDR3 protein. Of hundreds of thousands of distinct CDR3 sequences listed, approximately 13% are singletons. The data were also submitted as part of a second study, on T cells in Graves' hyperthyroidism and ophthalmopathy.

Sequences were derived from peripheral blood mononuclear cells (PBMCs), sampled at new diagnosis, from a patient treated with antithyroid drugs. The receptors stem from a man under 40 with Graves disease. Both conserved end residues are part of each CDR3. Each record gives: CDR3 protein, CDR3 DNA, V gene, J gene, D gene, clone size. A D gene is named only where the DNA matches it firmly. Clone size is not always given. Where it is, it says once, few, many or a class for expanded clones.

cdr3_aa: CASSLAHGSGNTIYF; cdr3_nt: TGTGCCAGCAGCCTAGCCCATGGCTCTGGAAACACCATATATTTT; v_call: TRBV7-6; j_call: TRBJ1-3; d_call: NA; clone_size: many
cdr3_aa: CASSQPDSQEQFF; cdr3_nt: TGTGCCAGCAGCCAACCGGACAGCCAGGAGCAGTTCTTC; v_call: TRBV3-1; j_call: TRBJ2-1; d_call: NA; clone_size: few
cdr3_aa: CSAHQREQETQYF; cdr3_nt: TGCAGTGCTCACCAGCGGGAACAAGAGACCCAGTACTTC; v_call: TRBV20-1; j_call: TRBJ2-5; d_call: TRBD2; clone_size: many
cdr3_aa: CASSQDRGAGELFF; cdr3_nt: TGTGCCAGCAGCCAAGACAGGGGTGCCGGGGAGCTGTTTTTT; v_call: TRBV4-2; j_call: TRBJ2-2; d_call: NA; clone_size: few
cdr3_aa: CAIAGLAGVNHEQYF; cdr3_nt: TGTGCCATCGCGGGACTAGCGGGAGTAAACCACGAGCAGTACTTC; v_call: TRBV10-3; j_call: TRBJ2-7; d_call: TRBD2; clone_size: many
cdr3_aa: CASSYGREGGGQFF; cdr3_nt: TGTGCCAGCAGTTACGGGCGGGAGGGAGGTGGGCAGTTCTTC; v_call: TRBV6-9; j_call: TRBJ2-1; d_call: TRBD2; clone_size: few
cdr3_aa: CASGLPRKGGYTEAFF; cdr3_nt: TGTGCTAGTGGTTTGCCACGTAAGGGGGGGTACACTGAAGCTTTCTTT; v_call: TRBV12-5; j_call: TRBJ1-1; d_call: NA; clone_size: many
cdr3_aa: CASSSRAYSGNTIYF; cdr3_nt: TGTGCCAGCAGCTCCCGGGCATACTCTGGAAACACCATATATTTT; v_call: TRBV7-8; j_call: TRBJ1-3; d_call: NA; clone_size: many
cdr3_aa: CASSPLGEANEQFF; cdr3_nt: TGTGCCAGCTCACCCCTCGGAGAAGCAAATGAGCAGTTCTTC; v_call: TRBV18; j_call: TRBJ2-1; d_call: NA; clone_size: NA
cdr3_aa: CASSSGFTSGARRETQYF; cdr3_nt: TGTGCCAGCTCATCGGGGTTTACGTCGGGGGCTCGGAGAGAGACCCAGTACTTC; v_call: TRBV18; j_call: TRBJ2-5; d_call: NA; clone_size: few
cdr3_aa: CASSLKTSGRMETQYF; cdr3_nt: TGTGCCAGCAGTTTAAAGACTAGCGGGAGAATGGAGACCCAGTACTTC; v_call: TRBV12-3/TRBV12-4; j_call: TRBJ2-5; d_call: TRBD2; clone_size: many
cdr3_aa: CASTLPRGTQYF; cdr3_nt: TGTGCCAGCACCCTCCCGCGTGGGACCCAGTACTTC; v_call: TRBV28; j_call: TRBJ2-5; d_call: NA; clone_size: many
cdr3_aa: CASRRREINEQFF; cdr3_nt: TGTGCCAGCAGAAGACGGGAGATCAACGAGCAGTTCTTC; v_call: TRBV27; j_call: TRBJ2-1; d_call: NA; clone_size: many
cdr3_aa: CASSDGTSAHNEQFF; cdr3_nt: TGTGCCAGCAGTGATGGGACTAGCGCCCACAATGAGCAGTTCTTC; v_call: TRBV6-4; j_call: TRBJ2-1; d_call: TRBD2; clone_size: many
cdr3_aa: CASSLVGPSSYEQYF; cdr3_nt: TGTGCCAGCAGCTTAGTAGGGCCGAGCTCCTACGAGCAGTACTTC; v_call: TRBV7-9; j_call: TRBJ2-7; d_call: NA; clone_size: few
cdr3_aa: CSVVEGMNTEAFF; cdr3_nt: TGCAGCGTTGTGGAGGGGATGAACACTGAAGCTTTCTTT; v_call: TRBV29-1; j_call: TRBJ1-1; d_call: NA; clone_size: many
cdr3_aa: CASSQVFGQGIYGYTF; cdr3_nt: TGTGCCAGCAGCCAAGTTTTCGGACAGGGAATATATGGCTACACCTTC; v_call: TRBV3-1; j_call: TRBJ1-2; d_call: TRBD1; clone_size: few
cdr3_aa: CASSPGGQPNTIYF; cdr3_nt: TGTGCCAGCAGCCCCGGAGGGCAGCCAAACACCATATATTTT; v_call: TRBV3-1; j_call: TRBJ1-3; d_call: NA; clone_size: NA
cdr3_aa: CASSRQGPNQPQHF; cdr3_nt: TGTGCCAGCAGTAGACAGGGTCCCAATCAGCCCCAGCATTTT; v_call: TRBV6-1; j_call: TRBJ1-5; d_call: TRBD1; clone_size: many
cdr3_aa: CATSRNPSGGRTQYF; cdr3_nt: TGTGCCACCAGCAGAAATCCCTCCGGGGGGCGGACCCAGTACTTC; v_call: TRBV15; j_call: TRBJ2-5; d_call: NA; clone_size: many
cdr3_aa: CSARDGWTGGWKNTEAFF; cdr3_nt: TGCAGTGCTAGAGATGGTTGGACAGGGGGATGGAAGAACACTGAAGCTTTCTTT; v_call: TRBV20-1; j_call: TRBJ1-1; d_call: TRBD1; clone_size: many
cdr3_aa: CSATFRTGVDQPQHF; cdr3_nt: TGCAGTGCCACCTTTCGGACAGGGGTTGACCAGCCCCAGCATTTT; v_call: TRBV20-1; j_call: TRBJ1-5; d_call: TRBD1; clone_size: many
cdr3_aa: CASSLDSGWEQFF; cdr3_nt: TGCGCCAGCAGCTTGGATTCGGGATGGGAGCAGTTCTTC; v_call: TRBV5-1; j_call: TRBJ2-1; d_call: NA; clone_size: few
cdr3_aa: CASSPGDRGISGYTF; cdr3_nt: TGCGCCAGCAGCCCGGGGGACAGGGGAATTAGTGGCTACACCTTC; v_call: TRBV5-1; j_call: TRBJ1-2; d_call: TRBD1; clone_size: NA
cdr3_aa: CASSPGTSGSHEQYF; cdr3_nt: TGTGCCAGCAGTCCCGGGACTAGCGGGAGCCACGAGCAGTACTTC; v_call: TRBV28; j_call: TRBJ2-7; d_call: TRBD2; clone_size: NA
cdr3_aa: CASSKLAVETQYF; cdr3_nt: TGTGCCAGCAGCAAACTAGCTGTAGAGACCCAGTACTTC; v_call: TRBV7-8; j_call: TRBJ2-5; d_call: NA; clone_size: few
cdr3_aa: CTTGGLRTDTQYF; cdr3_nt: TGCACCACTGGGGGGCTACGGACAGATACGCAGTATTTT; v_call: TRBV20-1; j_call: TRBJ2-3; d_call: NA; clone_size: few
cdr3_aa: CASSQVGRFEKFF; cdr3_nt: TGTGCCAGCAGCCAAGTGGGCAGGTTTGAGAAGTTCTTC; v_call: TRBV14; j_call: TRBJ2-1; d_call: NA; clone_size: many
cdr3_aa: CSVEEGREAGGELFF; cdr3_nt: TGCAGCGTTGAAGAGGGGCGGGAGGCGGGCGGGGAGCTGTTTTTT; v_call: TRBV29-1; j_call: TRBJ2-2; d_call: TRBD2; clone_size: few
cdr3_aa: CASSLVAAVSYEQYF; cdr3_nt: TGCGCCAGCAGCTTGGTGGCAGCCGTATCCTACGAGCAGTACTTC; v_call: TRBV5-1; j_call: TRBJ2-7; d_call: NA; clone_size: many
cdr3_aa: CASSTTGNEQFF; cdr3_nt: TGTGCCAGCAGTACGACAGGGAATGAGCAGTTCTTC; v_call: TRBV6-1; j_call: TRBJ2-1; d_call: TRBD1; clone_size: NA
cdr3_aa: CASSLTGNGYEQYF; cdr3_nt: TGTGCCAGCAGCTTGACCGGGAACGGGTACGAGCAGTACTTC; v_call: TRBV7-2; j_call: TRBJ2-7; d_call: NA; clone_size: many
cdr3_aa: CASSAGGTAGVHEQFF; cdr3_nt: TGTGCCAGCAGCGCAGGCGGGACAGCGGGAGTACATGAGCAGTTCTTC; v_call: TRBV9; j_call: TRBJ2-1; d_call: NA; clone_size: NA
cdr3_aa: CASSESRAYYGYTF; cdr3_nt: TGTGCCAGCAGTGAAAGTAGGGCCTACTATGGCTACACCTTC; v_call: TRBV2; j_call: TRBJ1-2; d_call: NA; clone_size: NA
cdr3_aa: CASSDQANTIYF; cdr3_nt: TGTGCCAGCAGCGACCAGGCAAACACCATATATTTT; v_call: TRBV7-8; j_call: TRBJ1-3; d_call: NA; clone_size: NA
cdr3_aa: CASTDRAPSGNTIYF; cdr3_nt: TGTGCCAGCACAGACAGGGCCCCCTCTGGAAACACCATATATTTT; v_call: TRBV2; j_call: TRBJ1-3; d_call: TRBD1; clone_size: few
cdr3_aa: CASSVASPSRTSGFSNGELFF; cdr3_nt: TGTGCCAGCAGCGTAGCATCCCCCTCGAGGACTAGCGGGTTTAGTAACGGGGAGCTGTTTTTT; v_call: TRBV9; j_call: TRBJ2-2; d_call: TRBD2; clone_size: few
cdr3_aa: CSTLGGREIEPQHF; cdr3_nt: TGCAGTACCCTCGGGGGCCGGGAGATCGAGCCCCAGCATTTT; v_call: TRBV20-1; j_call: TRBJ1-5; d_call: NA; clone_size: few
cdr3_aa: CASSLLAGGPETQYF; cdr3_nt: TGCGCCAGCAGCTTGTTAGCGGGAGGGCCAGAGACCCAGTACTTC; v_call: TRBV5-1; j_call: TRBJ2-5; d_call: TRBD2; clone_size: NA
cdr3_aa: CASGGQVGEQYF; cdr3_nt: TGTGCCAGCGGGGGACAGGTTGGCGAGCAGTACTTC; v_call: TRBV2; j_call: TRBJ2-7; d_call: TRBD1; clone_size: many
cdr3_aa: CSAAIDRLGTILYEQYF; cdr3_nt: TGCAGTGCCGCGATCGACAGGTTGGGGACTATTCTCTACGAGCAGTACTTC; v_call: TRBV20-1; j_call: TRBJ2-7; d_call: NA; clone_size: many
cdr3_aa: CASSLGPSGGQDEQFF; cdr3_nt: TGTGCCAGCAGCTTGGGCCCTTCCGGTGGGCAGGATGAGCAGTTCTTC; v_call: TRBV11-2; j_call: TRBJ2-1; d_call: NA; clone_size: many
cdr3_aa: CSARDIADRGLNIQYF; cdr3_nt: TGCAGTGCTAGAGACATTGCGGACAGGGGGCTTAACATTCAGTACTTC; v_call: TRBV20-1; j_call: TRBJ2-4; d_call: TRBD1; clone_size: few
cdr3_aa: CASSPTWVAVLWYEQYF; cdr3_nt: TGTGCCAGCAGCCCCACCTGGGTAGCGGTGTTGTGGTACGAGCAGTACTTC; v_call: TRBV6-2/TRBV6-3; j_call: TRBJ2-7; d_call: NA; clone_size: few
cdr3_aa: CSARDGRGPQNTEAFF; cdr3_nt: TGCAGTGCTAGAGATGGGAGGGGGCCTCAGAACACTGAAGCTTTCTTT; v_call: TRBV20-1; j_call: TRBJ1-1; d_call: TRBD1; clone_size: many
cdr3_aa: CASSPRREGETQYF; cdr3_nt: TGTGCCAGCAGCCCCCGCCGGGAGGGAGAGACCCAGTACTTC; v_call: TRBV7-9; j_call: TRBJ2-5; d_call: TRBD2; clone_size: many
cdr3_aa: CAISESGTGNTGELFF; cdr3_nt: TGTGCCATCAGTGAGTCCGGGACAGGGAATACCGGGGAGCTGTTTTTT; v_call: TRBV10-3; j_call: TRBJ2-2; d_call: TRBD1; clone_size: few
cdr3_aa: CASSKQGEQPQHF; cdr3_nt: TGTGCCAGCAGTAAACAGGGCGAACAGCCCCAGCATTTT; v_call: TRBV6-1; j_call: TRBJ1-5; d_call: NA; clone_size: NA
cdr3_aa: CASTPQKGRTDTQYF; cdr3_nt: TGCGCCAGCACCCCTCAAAAGGGGCGCACAGATACGCAGTATTTT; v_call: TRBV4-1; j_call: TRBJ2-3; d_call: NA; clone_size: few
cdr3_aa: CASSLADRGDMGNEQFF; cdr3_nt: TGTGCCAGCAGCTTAGCCGACAGGGGCGACATGGGTAATGAGCAGTTCTTC; v_call: TRBV13; j_call: TRBJ2-1; d_call: TRBD1; clone_size: NA
cdr3_aa: CASSEIQREYNEQFF; cdr3_nt: TGTGCCAGCAGTGAAATCCAGCGGGAGTACAATGAGCAGTTCTTC; v_call: TRBV6-1; j_call: TRBJ2-1; d_call: TRBD2; clone_size: many